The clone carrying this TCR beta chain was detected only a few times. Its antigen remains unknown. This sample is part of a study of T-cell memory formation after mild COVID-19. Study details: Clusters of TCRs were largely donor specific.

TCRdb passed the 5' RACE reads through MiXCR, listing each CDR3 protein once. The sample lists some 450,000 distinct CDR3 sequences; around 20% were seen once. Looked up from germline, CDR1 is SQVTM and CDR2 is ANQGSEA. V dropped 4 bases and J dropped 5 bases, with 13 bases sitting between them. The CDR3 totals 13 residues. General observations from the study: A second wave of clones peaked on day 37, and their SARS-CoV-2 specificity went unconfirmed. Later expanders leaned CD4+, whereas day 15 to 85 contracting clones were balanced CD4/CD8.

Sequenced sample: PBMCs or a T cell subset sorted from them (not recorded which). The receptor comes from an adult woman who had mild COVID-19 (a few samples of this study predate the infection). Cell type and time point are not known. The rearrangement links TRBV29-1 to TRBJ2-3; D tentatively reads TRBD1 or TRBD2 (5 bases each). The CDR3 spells CSVAGPVGDTQYF. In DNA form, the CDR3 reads TGCAGCGTTGCGGGGCCAGTCGGAGATACGCAGTATTTT.